This TCR beta chain was found in a study of cytomegalovirus exposure and HLA in healthy donors. Some clones are missing from TCRdb's copy, which holds only in-frame ones; the method was immunoSEQ multiplex PCR. Here the sample spans about 160,000 clones, roughly 89% being singletons. CDR3 length: 16 residues. With 3 bases clipped from V and 2 bases from J, the junction kept 10 bases outside the gene matches. Germline V CDR1 and CDR2: LGHNA, YNFKEQ. This clone was seen a few times. The V gene is TRBV4-2, the J gene TRBJ2-7; 7 bases match TRBD2. This TCR was sampled from a man between 18 and 29 years old in good health and CMV-seropositive. Sequencing input: PBMCs. CDR3 residues: CASSHEPTSGTYEQYF. The CDR3 DNA reads TGTGCCAGCAGCCATGAACCAACCAGCGGGACCTACGAGCAGTACTTC.